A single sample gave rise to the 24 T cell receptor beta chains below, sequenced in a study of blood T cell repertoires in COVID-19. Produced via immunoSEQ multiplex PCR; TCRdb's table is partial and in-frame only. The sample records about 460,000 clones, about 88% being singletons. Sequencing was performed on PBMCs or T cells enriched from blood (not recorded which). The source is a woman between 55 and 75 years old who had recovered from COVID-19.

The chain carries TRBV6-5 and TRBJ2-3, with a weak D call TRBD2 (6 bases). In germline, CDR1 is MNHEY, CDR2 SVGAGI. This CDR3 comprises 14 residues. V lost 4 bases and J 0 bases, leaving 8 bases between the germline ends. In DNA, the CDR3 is TGTGCCAGCAGTTCGGGGGTTAGCACAGATACGCAGTATTTT. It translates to CASSSGVSTDTQYF.

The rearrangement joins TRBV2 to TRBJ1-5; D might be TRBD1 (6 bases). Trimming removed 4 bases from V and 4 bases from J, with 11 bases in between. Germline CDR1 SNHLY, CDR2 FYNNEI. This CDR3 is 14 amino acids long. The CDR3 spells CASSAGQENQPQHF. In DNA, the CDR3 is TGTGCCAGCAGTGCGGGACAAGAAAATCAGCCCCAGCATTTT.

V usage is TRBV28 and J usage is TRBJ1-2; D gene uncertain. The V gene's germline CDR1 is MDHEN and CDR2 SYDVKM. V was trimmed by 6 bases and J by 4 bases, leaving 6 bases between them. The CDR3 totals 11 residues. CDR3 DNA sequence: TGTGCCAGCAGAGCGACCTATGGCTACACCTTC. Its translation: CASRATYGYTF.

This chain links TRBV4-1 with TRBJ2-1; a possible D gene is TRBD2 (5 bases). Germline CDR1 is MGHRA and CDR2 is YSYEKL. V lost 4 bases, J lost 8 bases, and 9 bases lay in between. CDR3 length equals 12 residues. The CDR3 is CASSLSRDEQFF. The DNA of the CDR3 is TGCGCCAGCAGCCTTTCGCGGGATGAGCAGTTCTTC.

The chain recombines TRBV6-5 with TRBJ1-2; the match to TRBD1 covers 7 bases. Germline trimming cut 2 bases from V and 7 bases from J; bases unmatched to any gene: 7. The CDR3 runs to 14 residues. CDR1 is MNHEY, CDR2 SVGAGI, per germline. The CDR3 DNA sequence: TGTGCCAGCAGTTACGGCCCTAGACAGGGTGGCTACACCTTC. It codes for CASSYGPRQGGYTF.

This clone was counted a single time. The CDR3 bases are TGTGCCAGCAGGGGGGGACAGGGAGGCAATGAGCAGTTCTTC. This sequence encodes CASRGGQGGNEQFF. This rearrangement joins TRBV2 to TRBJ2-1, with 9 bases that match TRBD1. J gave up 6 bases and V 6 bases, and 6 bases lay outside the gene matches. This CDR3 comprises 14 residues. The germline CDR1 and CDR2 sequences are SNHLY and FYNNEI. Filled out from reference TRBV2 and TRBJ2-1, the complete variable domain reads EPEVTQTPSHQVTQMGQEVILRCVPISNHLYFYWYRQILGQKVEFLVSFYNNEISEKSEIFDDQFSVERPDGSNFTLKIRSTKLEDSAMYFCASRGGQGGNEQFFGPGTRLTVL.

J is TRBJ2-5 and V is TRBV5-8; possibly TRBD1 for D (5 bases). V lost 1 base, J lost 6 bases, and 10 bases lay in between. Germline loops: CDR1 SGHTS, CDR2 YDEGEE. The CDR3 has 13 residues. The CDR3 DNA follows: TGTGCCAGCAGCTTGTCAGGGTTGAAGACCCAGTACTTC. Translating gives CASSLSGLKTQYF.

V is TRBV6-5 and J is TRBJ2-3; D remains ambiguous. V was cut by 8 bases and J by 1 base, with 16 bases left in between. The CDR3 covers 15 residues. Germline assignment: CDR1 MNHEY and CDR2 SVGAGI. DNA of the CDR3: TGTGCCAGCTACGGTTCTAGAGTCGGCACAGATACGCAGTATTTT. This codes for CASYGSRVGTDTQYF.

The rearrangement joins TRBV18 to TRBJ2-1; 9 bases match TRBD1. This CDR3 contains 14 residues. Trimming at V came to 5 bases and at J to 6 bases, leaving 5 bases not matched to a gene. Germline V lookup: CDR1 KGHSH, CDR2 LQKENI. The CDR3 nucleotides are TGTGCCAGCTCAGTGGGGACAGGGCCCAATGAGCAGTTCTTC. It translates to CASSVGTGPNEQFF. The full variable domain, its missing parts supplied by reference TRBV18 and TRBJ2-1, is NAGVMQNPRHLVRRRGQEARLRCSPMKGHSHVYWYRQLPEEGLKFMVYLQKENIIDESGMPKERFSAEFPKEGPSILRIQQVVRGDSAAYFCASSVGTGPNEQFFGPGTRLTVL.

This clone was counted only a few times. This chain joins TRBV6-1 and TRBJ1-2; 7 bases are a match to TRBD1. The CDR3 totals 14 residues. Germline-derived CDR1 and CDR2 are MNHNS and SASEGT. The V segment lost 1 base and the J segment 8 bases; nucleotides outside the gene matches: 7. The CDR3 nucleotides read TGTGCCAGCAGTGAAGGGCCTGGACAGGACGGCTACACCTTC. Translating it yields CASSEGPGQDGYTF.

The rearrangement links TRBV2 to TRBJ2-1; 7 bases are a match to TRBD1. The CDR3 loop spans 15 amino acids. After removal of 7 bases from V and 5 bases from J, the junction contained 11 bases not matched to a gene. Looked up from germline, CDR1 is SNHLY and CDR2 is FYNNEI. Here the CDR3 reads CASITGTVLNNEQFF. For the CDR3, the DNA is TGTGCCAGCATTACCGGGACAGTATTAAACAATGAGCAGTTCTTC.

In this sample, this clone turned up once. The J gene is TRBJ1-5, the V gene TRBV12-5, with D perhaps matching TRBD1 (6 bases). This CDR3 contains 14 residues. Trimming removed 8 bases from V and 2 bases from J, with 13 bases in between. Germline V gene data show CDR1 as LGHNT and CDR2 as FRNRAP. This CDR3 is CASSSGGGNQPQHF. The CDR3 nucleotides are TGTGCTAGTTCATCGGGGGGCGGCAATCAGCCCCAGCATTTT.

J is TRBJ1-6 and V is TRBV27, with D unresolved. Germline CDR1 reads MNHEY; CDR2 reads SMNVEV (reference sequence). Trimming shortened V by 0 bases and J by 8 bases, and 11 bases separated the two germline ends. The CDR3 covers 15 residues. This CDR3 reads CASSLSAGSDSPLHF. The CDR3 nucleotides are TGTGCCAGCAGTTTATCGGCGGGCTCGGATTCACCCCTCCACTTT.

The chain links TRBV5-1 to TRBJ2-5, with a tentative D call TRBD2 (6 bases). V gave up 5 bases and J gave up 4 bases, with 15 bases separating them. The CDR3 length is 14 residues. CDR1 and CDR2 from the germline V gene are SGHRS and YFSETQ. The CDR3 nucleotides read TGCGCCAGCAGAGTGGGGGGACCCGCAGAGACCCAGTACTTC. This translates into CASRVGGPAETQYF. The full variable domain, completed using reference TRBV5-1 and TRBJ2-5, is KAGVTQTPRYLIKTRGQQVTLSCSPISGHRSVSWYQQTPGQGLQFLFEYFSETQRNKGNFPGRFSGRQFSNSRSEMNVSTLELGDSALYLCASRVGGPAETQYFGPGTRLLVL.

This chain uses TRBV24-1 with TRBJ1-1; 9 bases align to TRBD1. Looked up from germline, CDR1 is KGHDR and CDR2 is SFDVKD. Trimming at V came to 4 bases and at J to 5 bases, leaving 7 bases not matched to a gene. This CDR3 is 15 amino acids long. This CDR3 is CATSDPKTGGTEAFF. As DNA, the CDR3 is TGTGCCACCAGTGACCCAAAGACAGGGGGAACTGAAGCTTTCTTT.

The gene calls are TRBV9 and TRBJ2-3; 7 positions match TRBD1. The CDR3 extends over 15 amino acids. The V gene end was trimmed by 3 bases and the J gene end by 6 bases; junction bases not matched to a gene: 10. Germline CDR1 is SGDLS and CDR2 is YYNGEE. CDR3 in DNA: TGTGCCAGCAGCGGATTGGGACAGTTGGGGGATACGCAGTATTTT. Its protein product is CASSGLGQLGDTQYF.

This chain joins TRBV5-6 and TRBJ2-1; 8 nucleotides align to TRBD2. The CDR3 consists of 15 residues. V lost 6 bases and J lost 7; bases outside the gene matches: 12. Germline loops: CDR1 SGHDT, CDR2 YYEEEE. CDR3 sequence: CASIRASGGPNEQFF. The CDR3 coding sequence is TGTGCCAGCATAAGGGCCAGCGGGGGTCCTAATGAGCAGTTCTTC.

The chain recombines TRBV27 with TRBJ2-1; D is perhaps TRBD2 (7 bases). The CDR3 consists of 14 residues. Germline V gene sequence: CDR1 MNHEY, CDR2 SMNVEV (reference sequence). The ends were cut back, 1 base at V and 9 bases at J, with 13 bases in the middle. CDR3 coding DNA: TGTGCCAGCAGTTTATTAACAGGGAGGGTTGAGCAGTTCTTC. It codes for CASSLLTGRVEQFF.

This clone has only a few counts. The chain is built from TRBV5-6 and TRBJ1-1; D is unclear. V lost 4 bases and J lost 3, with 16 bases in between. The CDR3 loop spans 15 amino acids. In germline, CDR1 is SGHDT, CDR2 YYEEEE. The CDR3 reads CASSLNPRGDTEAFF. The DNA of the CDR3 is TGTGCCAGCAGCCTCAACCCGCGGGGTGACACTGAAGCTTTCTTT.

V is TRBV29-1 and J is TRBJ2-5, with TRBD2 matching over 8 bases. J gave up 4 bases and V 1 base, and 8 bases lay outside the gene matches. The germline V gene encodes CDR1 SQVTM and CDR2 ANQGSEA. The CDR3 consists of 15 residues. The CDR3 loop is CSVEGWVAGGETQYF. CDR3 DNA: TGCAGCGTTGAAGGGTGGGTGGCGGGGGGAGAGACCCAGTACTTC.

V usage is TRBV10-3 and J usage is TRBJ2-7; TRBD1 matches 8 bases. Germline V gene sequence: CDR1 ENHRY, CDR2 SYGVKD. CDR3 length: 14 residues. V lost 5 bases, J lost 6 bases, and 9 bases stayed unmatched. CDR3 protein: CAISPSTGAGEQYV. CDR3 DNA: TGTGCCATCAGTCCCTCGACAGGGGCCGGCGAGCAGTACGTC.

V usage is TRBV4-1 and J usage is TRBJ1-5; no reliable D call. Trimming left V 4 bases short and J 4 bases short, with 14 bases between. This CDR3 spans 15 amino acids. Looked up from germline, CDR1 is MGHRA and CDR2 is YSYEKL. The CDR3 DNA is TGCGCCAGCAGCCGGATGCCTCAGGTGAATCAGCCCCAGCATTTT. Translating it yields CASSRMPQVNQPQHF.

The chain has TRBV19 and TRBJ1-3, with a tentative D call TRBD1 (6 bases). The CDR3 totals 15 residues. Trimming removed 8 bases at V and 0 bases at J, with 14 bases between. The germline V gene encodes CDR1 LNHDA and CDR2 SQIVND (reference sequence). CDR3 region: CASAGQTFSGNTIYF. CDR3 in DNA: TGTGCCAGTGCTGGACAGACCTTCTCTGGAAACACCATATATTTT.

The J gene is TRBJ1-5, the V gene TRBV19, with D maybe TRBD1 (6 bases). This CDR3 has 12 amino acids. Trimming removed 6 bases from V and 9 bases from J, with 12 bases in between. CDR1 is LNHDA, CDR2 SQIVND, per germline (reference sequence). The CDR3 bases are TGTGCCAGTAGGGGGGGGACAAGGCCCCAGCATTTT. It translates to CASRGGTRPQHF.